A selection of T cell receptor beta chains follows, all from one sample in a study of CD8+CD57+ T cells in acquired aplastic anemia. TCRdb re-called the reads through MiXCR, storing one row per CDR3 protein. The table has 190,000 or so distinct CDR3 sequences, 61% seen once. The source material was sorted CD4+, CD8+, or CD8+CD57+ T cells (not recorded which) from PBMCs. Receptors originate from a human donor in good health. Both conserved end residues are part of each CDR3. Not all rows give a size; the values are once, few, many and, for expanded clones, a class.

size	V	J	CDR3
once	TRBV7-6	TRBJ2-7	CASSPNRGGDYEQYF
.	TRBV20-1	TRBJ2-7	CSARDNRLEQYF
few	TRBV19	TRBJ1-6	CATSGRTSSYNSPLHF
.	TRBV24-1	TRBJ2-7	CATSRTGTYEQYF
many	TRBV7-3	TRBJ1-2	CASSSTQPKGPGGYTF
.	TRBV4-2	TRBJ1-1	CASSLGQVGTFF
.	TRBV7-8	TRBJ2-2	CASSFPGQVLTGELFF
.	TRBV7-3	TRBJ1-2	CASSSDPSGGYTF
.	TRBV5-1	TRBJ2-1	CASSPRVAGGENEQFF
many	TRBV11-2	TRBJ2-1	CASSPTRDEQFF
.	TRBV24-1	TRBJ1-2	CATSDPTGAAGYTF
few	TRBV10-2	TRBJ2-7	CASSPNYEQYF
many	TRBV27	TRBJ1-2	CASSFTANYGYTF
.	TRBV7-7	TRBJ2-2	CASSLGTANTGELFF
.	TRBV6-6	TRBJ2-3	CASSSPAGQSTDTQYF
.	TRBV25-1	TRBJ2-2	CASSDRGLAGDSNTGELFF
.	TRBV6-1	TRBJ1-1	CASSKARYTEAFF
.	TRBV2	TRBJ2-3	CASSVFSRWGYF
.	TRBV4-1	TRBJ2-7	CASSTLQGHEQYF
.	TRBV9	TRBJ2-3	CASSVAPGLAGIPNTDTQYF
many	TRBV30	TRBJ2-7	CAWSGLSWEQYF
.	TRBV19	TRBJ1-5	CASTSGLAGQGRQPQHF
many	TRBV20-1	TRBJ2-5	CSAYDRDRVGETQYF
.	TRBV12-3/TRBV12-4	TRBJ2-7	CASSLDEGTYEQYF
.	TRBV24-1	TRBJ2-3	CATSDLSGGADTQYF
.	TRBV28	TRBJ1-3	CASSGGGSGNTIYF
.	TRBV20-1	TRBJ2-7	CSARDPTYEQYF
many	TRBV11-2	TRBJ2-3	CASSPAGIDTDKQYF
.	TRBV10-3	TRBJ2-3	CASNKGLLTDTQYF
many	TRBV6-5	TRBJ2-1	CASSLGLQTGYNEQFF
.	TRBV20-1	TRBJ2-7	CSAPGGEAGWYEQYF
.	TRBV19	TRBJ2-7	CASRNRALNHYEQYF
.	TRBV6-1	TRBJ2-1	CASSEGTSGEQFF
once	TRBV7-8	TRBJ2-7	CASSFSEVYEQYF
many	TRBV24-1	TRBJ2-2	CATSAGTGELFF
.	TRBV7-9	TRBJ2-1	CASSLRRRGRDEQFF
.	TRBV7-2	TRBJ1-5	CASSLGRGQPQHF
.	TRBV9	TRBJ1-2	CASSVGMENYGYTF
.	TRBV2	TRBJ1-2	CASSEAESYGYTF
.	TRBV7-6	TRBJ1-6	CASSNTDRYNSPLHF
.	TRBV4-2	TRBJ1-2	CASSQAGGGFGYTF
.	TRBV20-1	TRBJ2-7	CSARDTVSYEQYF
.	TRBV6-5	TRBJ1-6	CASSYSNGGMDSPLHF
few	TRBV7-9	TRBJ1-1	CATQQETEAFF
.	TRBV6-6	TRBJ2-2	CASSYGTSGIVHTGELFF
many	TRBV5-1	TRBJ2-1	CASSLGLAGGDEQFF
.	TRBV7-9	TRBJ1-6	CASTAAGEYSYNSPLHF
.	TRBV7-7	TRBJ2-5	CASSLGRAETQYF